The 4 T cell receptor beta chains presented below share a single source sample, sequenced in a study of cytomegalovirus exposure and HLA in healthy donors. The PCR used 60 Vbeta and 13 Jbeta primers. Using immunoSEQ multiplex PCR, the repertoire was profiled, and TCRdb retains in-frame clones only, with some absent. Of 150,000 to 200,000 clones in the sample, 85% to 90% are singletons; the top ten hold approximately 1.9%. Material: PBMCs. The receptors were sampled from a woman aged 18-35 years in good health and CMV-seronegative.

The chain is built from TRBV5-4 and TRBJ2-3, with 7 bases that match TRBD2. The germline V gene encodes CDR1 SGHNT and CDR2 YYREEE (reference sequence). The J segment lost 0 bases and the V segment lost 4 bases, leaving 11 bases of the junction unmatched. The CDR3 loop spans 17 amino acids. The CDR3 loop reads CASSGGKRGASTDTQYF. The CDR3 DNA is TGTGCCAGCAGCGGGGGGAAGCGGGGCGCTAGCACAGATACGCAGTATTTT.

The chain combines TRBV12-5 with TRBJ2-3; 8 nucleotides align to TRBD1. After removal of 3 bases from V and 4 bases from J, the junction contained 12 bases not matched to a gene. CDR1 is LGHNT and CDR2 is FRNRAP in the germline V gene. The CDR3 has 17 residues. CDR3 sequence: CASGFHRGTSGADTQYF. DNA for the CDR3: TGTGCTAGTGGTTTCCACAGGGGGACCTCCGGCGCAGATACGCAGTATTTT.

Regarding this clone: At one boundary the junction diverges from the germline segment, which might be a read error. CDR3 sequence reads: CATSFWPTEAFF. Here the CDR3 DNA reads TGTGCCACCAGTTTTTGGCCGACTGAAGCTTTCTTT. The V call is TRBV28, the J call TRBJ1-1, with D unresolved. CDR3 length equals 12 residues. Germline CDR1 MDHEN, CDR2 SYDVKM.

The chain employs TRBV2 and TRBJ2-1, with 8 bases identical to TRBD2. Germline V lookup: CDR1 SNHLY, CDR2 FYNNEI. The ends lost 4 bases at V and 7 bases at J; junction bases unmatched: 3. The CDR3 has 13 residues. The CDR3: CASSGLALNEQFF. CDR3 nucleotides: TGTGCCAGCAGTGGACTAGCGTTAAATGAGCAGTTCTTC.